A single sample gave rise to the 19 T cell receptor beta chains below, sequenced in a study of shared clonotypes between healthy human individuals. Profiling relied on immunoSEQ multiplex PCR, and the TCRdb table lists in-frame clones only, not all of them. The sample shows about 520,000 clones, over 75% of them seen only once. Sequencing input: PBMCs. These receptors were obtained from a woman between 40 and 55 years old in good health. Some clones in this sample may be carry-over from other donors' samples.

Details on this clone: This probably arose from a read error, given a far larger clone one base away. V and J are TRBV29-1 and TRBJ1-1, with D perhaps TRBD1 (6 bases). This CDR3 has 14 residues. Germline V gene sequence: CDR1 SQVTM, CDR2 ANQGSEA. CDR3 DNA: TGCAGCGTTGCCACGGGGGCAGCGAACGCTGAAGCTTTCTTT. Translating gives CSVATGAANAEAFF.

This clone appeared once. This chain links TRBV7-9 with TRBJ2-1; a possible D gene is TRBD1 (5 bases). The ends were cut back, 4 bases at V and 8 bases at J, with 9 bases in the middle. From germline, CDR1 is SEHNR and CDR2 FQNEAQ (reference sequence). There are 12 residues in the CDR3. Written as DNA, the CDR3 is TGTGCCAGCAGCTCCAGGGTTGATGAGCAGTTCTTC. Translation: CASSSRVDEQFF.

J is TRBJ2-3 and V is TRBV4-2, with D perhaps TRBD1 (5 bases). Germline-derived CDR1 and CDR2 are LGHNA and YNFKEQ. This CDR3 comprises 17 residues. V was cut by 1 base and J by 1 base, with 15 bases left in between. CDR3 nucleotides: TGTGCCAGCAGCCAAGGTACTCAGGGCCTCGGCACAGATACGCAGTATTTT. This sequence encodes CASSQGTQGLGTDTQYF.

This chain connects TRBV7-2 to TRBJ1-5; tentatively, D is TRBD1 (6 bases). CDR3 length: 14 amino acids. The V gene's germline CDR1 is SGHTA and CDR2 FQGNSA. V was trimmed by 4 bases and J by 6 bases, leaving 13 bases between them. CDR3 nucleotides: TGTGCCAGCAGCTCCCAGGGGTCGAGTCAGCCCCAGCATTTT. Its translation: CASSSQGSSQPQHF.

DNA for the CDR3: TGTGCCACCATCCTGACAGGGGACGACGGGGAGCTGTTTTTT. Amino acid sequence: CATILTGDDGELFF. The rearrangement joins TRBV6-1 to TRBJ2-2; 8 positions agree with TRBD1. The CDR3 length is 14 residues. V lost 10 bases, J lost 7 bases, and 11 bases stayed unmatched. In germline, CDR1 is MNHNS, CDR2 SASEGT.

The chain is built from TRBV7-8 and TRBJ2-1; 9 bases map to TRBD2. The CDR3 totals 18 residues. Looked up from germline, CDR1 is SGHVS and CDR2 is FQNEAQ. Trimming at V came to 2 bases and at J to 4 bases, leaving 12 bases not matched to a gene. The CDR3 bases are TGTGCCAGCAGCTTATACAACATAATGACTAGCGGTTACAATGAGCAGTTCTTC. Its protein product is CASSLYNIMTSGYNEQFF. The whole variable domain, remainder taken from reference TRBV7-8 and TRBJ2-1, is GAGVSQSPRYKVAKRGQDVALRCDPISGHVSLFWYQQALGQGPEFLTYFQNEAQLDKSGLPSDRFFAERPEGSVSTLKIQRTQQEDSAVYLCASSLYNIMTSGYNEQFFGPGTRLTVL.

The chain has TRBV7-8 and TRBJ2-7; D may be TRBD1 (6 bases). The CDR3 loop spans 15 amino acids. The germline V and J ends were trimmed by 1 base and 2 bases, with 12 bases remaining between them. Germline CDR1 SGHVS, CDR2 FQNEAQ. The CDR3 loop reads CASSLEQGSAYEQYF. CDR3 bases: TGTGCCAGCAGCTTAGAACAGGGCTCGGCCTACGAGCAGTACTTC.

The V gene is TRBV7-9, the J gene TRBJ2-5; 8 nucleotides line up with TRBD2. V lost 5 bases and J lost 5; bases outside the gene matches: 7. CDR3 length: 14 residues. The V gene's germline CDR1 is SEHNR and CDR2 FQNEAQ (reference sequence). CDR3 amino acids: CASSPGLAPETQYF. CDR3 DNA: TGTGCCAGCAGCCCTGGACTAGCCCCCGAGACCCAGTACTTC.

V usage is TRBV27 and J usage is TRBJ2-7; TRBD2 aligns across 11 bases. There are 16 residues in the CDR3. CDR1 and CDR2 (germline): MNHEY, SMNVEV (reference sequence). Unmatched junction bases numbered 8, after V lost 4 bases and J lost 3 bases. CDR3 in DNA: TGTGCCAGCAGTTCCCCTACTAGCGGGAGTCGCTACGAGCAGTACTTC. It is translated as CASSSPTSGSRYEQYF.

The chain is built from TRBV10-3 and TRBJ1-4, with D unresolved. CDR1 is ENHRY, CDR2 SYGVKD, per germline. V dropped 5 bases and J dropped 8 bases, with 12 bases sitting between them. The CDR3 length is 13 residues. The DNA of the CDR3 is TGTGCCATCAGTTCGGGCCTGAGGGAAAAACTGTTTTTT. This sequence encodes CAISSGLREKLFF.

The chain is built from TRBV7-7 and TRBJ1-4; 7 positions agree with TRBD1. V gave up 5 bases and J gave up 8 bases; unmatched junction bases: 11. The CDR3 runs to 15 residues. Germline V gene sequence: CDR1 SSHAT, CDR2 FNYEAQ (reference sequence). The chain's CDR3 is CASSATTGKAEKLFF. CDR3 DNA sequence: TGTGCCAGCAGCGCAACGACAGGGAAGGCGGAAAAACTGTTTTTT.

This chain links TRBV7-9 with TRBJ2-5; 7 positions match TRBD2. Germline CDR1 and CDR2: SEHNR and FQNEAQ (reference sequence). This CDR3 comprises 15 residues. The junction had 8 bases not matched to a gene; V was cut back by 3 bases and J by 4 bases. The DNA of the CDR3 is TGTGCCAGCAGCTTCGGCGGGAGCGCTCTAGAGACCCAGTACTTC. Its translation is CASSFGGSALETQYF.

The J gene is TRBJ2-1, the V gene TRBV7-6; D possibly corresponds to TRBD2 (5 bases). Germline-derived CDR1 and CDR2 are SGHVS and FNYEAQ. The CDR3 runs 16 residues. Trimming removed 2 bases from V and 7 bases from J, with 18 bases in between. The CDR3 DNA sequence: TGTGCCAGCAGCTTAACCGTTACCTCAACGGGGAATGAGCAGTTCTTC. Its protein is CASSLTVTSTGNEQFF.

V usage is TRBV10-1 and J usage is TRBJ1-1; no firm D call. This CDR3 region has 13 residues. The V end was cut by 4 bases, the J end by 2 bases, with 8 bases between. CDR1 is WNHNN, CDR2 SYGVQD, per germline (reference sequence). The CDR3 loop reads CASSGTENTEAFF. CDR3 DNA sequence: TGCGCCAGCAGTGGCACAGAAAACACTGAAGCTTTCTTT.

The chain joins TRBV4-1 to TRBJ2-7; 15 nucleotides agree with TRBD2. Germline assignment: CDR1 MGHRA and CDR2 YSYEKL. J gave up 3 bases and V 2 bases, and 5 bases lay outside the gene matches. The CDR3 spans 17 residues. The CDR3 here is CASSQSGTSGRRYEQYF. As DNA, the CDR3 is TGCGCCAGCAGCCAATCCGGGACTAGCGGGAGGCGCTACGAGCAGTACTTC.

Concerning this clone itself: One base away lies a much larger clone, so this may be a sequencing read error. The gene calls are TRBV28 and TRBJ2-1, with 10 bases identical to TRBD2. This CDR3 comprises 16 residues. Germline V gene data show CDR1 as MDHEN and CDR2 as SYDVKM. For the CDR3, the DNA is TGTGCCAGCAGTTTCCACACTAGCGGGAAGACGAATGAGCGGTTCTTC. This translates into CASSFHTSGKTNERFF.

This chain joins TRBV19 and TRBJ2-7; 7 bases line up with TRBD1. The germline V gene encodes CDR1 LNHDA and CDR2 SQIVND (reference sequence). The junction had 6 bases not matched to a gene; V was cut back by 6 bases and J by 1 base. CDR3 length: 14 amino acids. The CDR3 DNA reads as TGTGCCAGTAGCACAGGGGTCCCATCCTACGAGCAGTACTTC. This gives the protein CASSTGVPSYEQYF.

The CDR3 DNA is TGTGCCAGCAGCTTAGGGTCCCAGACAGCCCAAGAGACCCAGTACTTC. Translated, it gives CASSLGSQTAQETQYF. V is TRBV11-3 and J is TRBJ2-5; maybe TRBD1 (5 bases). The CDR3 has 16 amino acids. From germline, CDR1 is SGHNT and CDR2 YENEEA. The V and J ends lost 1 base and 1 base respectively, with 13 bases between them.

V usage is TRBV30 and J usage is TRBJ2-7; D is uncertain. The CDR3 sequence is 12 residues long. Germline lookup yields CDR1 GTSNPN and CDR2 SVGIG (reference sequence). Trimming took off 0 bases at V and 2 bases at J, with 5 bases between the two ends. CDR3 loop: CAWSVTPYEQYF. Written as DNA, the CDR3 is TGTGCCTGGAGTGTTACACCCTACGAGCAGTACTTC.